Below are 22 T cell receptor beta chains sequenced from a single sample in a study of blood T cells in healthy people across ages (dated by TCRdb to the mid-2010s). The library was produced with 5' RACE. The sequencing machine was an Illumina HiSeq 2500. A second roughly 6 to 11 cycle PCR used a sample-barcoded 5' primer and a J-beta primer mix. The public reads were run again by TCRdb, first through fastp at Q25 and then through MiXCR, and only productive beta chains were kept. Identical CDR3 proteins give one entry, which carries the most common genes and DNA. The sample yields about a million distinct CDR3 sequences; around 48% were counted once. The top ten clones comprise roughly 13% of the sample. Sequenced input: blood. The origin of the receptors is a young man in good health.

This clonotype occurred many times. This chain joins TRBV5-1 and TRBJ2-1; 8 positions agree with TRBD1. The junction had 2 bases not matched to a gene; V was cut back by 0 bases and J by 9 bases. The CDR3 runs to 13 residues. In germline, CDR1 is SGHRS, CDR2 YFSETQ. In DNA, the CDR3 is TGCGCCAGCAGCTTGGGTGACAGGGGTGAGCAGTTCTTC. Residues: CASSLGDRGEQFF.

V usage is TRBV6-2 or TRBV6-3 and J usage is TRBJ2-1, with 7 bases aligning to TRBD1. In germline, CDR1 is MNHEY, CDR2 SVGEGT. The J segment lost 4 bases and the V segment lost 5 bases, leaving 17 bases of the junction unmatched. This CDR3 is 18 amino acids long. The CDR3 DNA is TGTGCCAGCAGTCTCCGCCGACAGGGTACCCTTCTTTACAATGAGCAGTTCTTC. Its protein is CASSLRRQGTLLYNEQFF.

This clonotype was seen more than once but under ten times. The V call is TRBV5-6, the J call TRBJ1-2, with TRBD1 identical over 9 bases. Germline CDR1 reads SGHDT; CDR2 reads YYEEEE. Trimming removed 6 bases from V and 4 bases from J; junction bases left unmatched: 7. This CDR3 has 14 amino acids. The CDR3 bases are TGTGCCAGCACCGGAAGGGACAGGGCCTATGGCTACACCTTC. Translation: CASTGRDRAYGYTF.

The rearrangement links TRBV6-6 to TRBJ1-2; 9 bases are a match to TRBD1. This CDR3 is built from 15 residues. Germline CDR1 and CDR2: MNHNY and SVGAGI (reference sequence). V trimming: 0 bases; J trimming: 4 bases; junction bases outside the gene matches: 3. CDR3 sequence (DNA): TGTGCCAGCAGTTACTCACAGGGGGCCAGCTATGGCTACACCTTC. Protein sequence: CASSYSQGASYGYTF.

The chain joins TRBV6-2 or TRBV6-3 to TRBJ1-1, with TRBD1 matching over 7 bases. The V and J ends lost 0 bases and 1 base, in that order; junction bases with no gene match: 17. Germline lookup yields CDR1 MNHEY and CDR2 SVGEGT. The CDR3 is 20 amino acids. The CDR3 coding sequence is TGTGCCAGCAGTTACTCAGCGACAGGGTTAACCCTCAGTCCGAACACTGAAGCTTTCTTT. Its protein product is CASSYSATGLTLSPNTEAFF.

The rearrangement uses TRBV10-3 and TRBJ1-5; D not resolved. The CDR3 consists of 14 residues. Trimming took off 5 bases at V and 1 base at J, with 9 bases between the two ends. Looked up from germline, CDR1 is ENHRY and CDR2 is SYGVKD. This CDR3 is CAISSRESNQPQHF. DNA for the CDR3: TGTGCCATCAGTTCAAGAGAAAGCAATCAGCCCCAGCATTTT.

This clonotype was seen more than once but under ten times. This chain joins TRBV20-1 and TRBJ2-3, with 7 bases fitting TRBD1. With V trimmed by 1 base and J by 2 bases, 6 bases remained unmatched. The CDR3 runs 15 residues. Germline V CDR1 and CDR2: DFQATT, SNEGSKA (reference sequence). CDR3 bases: TGCAGTGCTAGAGGACAGGGCCCGCTCACAGATACGCAGTATTTT. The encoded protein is CSARGQGPLTDTQYF.

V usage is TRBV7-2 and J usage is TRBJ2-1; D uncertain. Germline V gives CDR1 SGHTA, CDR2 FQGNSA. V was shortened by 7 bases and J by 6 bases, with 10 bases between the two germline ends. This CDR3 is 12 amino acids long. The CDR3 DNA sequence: TGTGCCAGCACCCCGACTGCCAATGAGCAGTTCTTC. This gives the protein CASTPTANEQFF.

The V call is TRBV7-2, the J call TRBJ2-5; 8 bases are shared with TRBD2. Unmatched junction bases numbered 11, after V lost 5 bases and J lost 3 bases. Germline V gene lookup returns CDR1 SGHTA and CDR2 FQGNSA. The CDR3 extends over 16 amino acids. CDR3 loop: CASSPWGGSGEETQYF. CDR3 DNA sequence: TGTGCCAGCAGCCCTTGGGGGGGTAGCGGGGAAGAGACCCAGTACTTC.

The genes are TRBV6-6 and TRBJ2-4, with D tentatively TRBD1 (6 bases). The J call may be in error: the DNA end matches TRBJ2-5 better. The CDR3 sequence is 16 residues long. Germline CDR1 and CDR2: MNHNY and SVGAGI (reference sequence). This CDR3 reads CASSSDPGQHQETQYF. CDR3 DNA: TGTGCCAGCAGCTCCGATCCTGGACAGCATCAAGAGACCCAGTACTTC.

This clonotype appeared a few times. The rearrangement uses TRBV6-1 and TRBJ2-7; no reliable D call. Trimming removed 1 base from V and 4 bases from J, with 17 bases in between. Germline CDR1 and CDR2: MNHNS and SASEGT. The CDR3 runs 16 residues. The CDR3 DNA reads TGTGCCAGCAGTGAAGTAGGTGATGGGGTCTTTTACGAGCAGTACTTC. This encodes CASSEVGDGVFYEQYF.

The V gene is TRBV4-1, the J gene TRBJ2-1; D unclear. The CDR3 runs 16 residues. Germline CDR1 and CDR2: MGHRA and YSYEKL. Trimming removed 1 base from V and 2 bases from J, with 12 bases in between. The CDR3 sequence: CASSQAASQAYNEQFF. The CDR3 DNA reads TGCGCCAGCAGCCAAGCGGCCAGCCAGGCCTACAATGAGCAGTTCTTC.

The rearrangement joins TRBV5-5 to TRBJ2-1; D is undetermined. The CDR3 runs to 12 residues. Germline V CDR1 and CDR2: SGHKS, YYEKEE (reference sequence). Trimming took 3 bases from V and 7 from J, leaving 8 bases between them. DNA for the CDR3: TGTGCCAGCAGCTCCGGATTGAATGAGCAGTTCTTC. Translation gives CASSSGLNEQFF.

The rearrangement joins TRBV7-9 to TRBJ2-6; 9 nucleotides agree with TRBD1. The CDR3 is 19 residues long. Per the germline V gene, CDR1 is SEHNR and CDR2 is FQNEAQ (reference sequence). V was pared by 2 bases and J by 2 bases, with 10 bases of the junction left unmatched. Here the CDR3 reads CASSLLIPDRGTGANVLTF. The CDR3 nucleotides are TGTGCCAGCAGCTTATTAATCCCGGACAGGGGCACTGGGGCCAACGTCCTGACTTTC.

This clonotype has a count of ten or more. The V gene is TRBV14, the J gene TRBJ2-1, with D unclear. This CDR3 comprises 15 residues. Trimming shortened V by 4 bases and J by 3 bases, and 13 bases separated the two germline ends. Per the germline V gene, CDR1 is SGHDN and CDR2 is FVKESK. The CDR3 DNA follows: TGTGCCAGCAGCCTATCGTGGAGAGGCTACAATGAGCAGTTCTTC. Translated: CASSLSWRGYNEQFF.

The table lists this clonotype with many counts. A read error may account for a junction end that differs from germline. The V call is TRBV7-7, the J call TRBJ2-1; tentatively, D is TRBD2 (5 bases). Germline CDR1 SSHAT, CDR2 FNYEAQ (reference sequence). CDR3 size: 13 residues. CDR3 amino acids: CASSLVAGGEQFF. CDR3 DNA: TGTGCTAGCAGCTTAGTCGCGGGTGGGGAGCAGTTCTTC.

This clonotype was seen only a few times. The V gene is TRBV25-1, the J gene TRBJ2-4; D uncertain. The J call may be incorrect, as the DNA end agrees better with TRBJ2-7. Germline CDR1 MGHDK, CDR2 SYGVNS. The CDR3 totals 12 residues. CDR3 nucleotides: TGTGCCAGCAGTATAGTAATCTACGAGCAGTACTTC. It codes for CASSIVIYEQYF.

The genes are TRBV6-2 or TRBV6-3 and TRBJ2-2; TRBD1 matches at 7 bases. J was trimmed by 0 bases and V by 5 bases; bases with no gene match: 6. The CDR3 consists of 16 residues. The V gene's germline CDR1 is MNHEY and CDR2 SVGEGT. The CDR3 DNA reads TGTGCCAGCAGTGCCGTTCAGGGGGCGAACACCGGGGAGCTGTTTTTT. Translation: CASSAVQGANTGELFF.

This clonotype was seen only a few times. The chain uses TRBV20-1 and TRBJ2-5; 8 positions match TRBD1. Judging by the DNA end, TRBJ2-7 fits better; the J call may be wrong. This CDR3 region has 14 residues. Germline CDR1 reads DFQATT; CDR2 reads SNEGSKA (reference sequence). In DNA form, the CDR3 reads TGCAGTGCACCCGCGGAGCAGGGGGCATACGAGCAGTACTTC. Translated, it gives CSAPAEQGAYEQYF.

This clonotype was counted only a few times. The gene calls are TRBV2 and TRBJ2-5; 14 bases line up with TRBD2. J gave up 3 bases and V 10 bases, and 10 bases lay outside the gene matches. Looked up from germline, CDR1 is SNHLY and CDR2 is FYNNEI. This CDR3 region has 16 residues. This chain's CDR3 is CATWTSGGHVKETQYF. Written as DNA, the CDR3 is TGTGCCACATGGACTAGCGGGGGGCACGTTAAAGAGACCCAGTACTTC.

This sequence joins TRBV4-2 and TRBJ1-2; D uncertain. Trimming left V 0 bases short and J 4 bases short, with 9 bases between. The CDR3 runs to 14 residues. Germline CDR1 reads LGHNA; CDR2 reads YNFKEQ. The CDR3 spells CASSQDLQSYGYTF. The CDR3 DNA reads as TGTGCCAGCAGCCAAGATCTCCAGTCCTATGGCTACACCTTC.

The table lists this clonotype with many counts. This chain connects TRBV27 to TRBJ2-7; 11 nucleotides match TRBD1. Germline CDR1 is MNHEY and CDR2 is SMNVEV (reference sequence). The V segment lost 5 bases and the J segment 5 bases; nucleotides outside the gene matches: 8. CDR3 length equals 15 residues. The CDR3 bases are TGTGCCAGCAGTCCGCGGGACAGGGGGTTTAACGAGCAGTACTTC. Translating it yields CASSPRDRGFNEQYF.